This is a list of T cell receptor beta chains from one sample in a study of cytomegalovirus exposure and HLA in healthy donors. The method was immunoSEQ multiplex PCR; TCRdb's version includes in-frame clones alone and lacks a portion of them. Among more than 100,000 clones listed, just over 65% were seen once. Sequencing was performed on PBMCs. The origin of the receptors is a man between 18 and 29 years old in good health and CMV-seronegative. The conserved cysteine and the conserved F or W are not part of the CDR3 here.

V: TRBV29-1; CDR3: SAERGWNTEAF
V: TRBV27; CDR3: ASSSPGTGVGNTIY
V: TRBV4-2; CDR3: ASSQVTSGDTEQF
V: TRBV30; CDR3: AWSLQGNYGYP
V: TRBV7-9; CDR3: ASSPMGLNSYNEQF
V: TRBV5-1; CDR3: ASSRRGTAQETQY
V: TRBV7-9; CDR3: ASSPINEQF
V: TRBV28; CDR3: ASSSLRSPNTIY
V: TRBV7-9; CDR3: ASSLAQGWGYT
V: TRBV7-2; CDR3: ASSLVFGGVNYGYT
V: TRBV19; CDR3: ASTPRQGVSNEQF
V: TRBV4-2; CDR3: ASSQDGLAGDNEQF
V: TRBV19; CDR3: ASSSPPGTNGELF
V: TRBV6-1; CDR3: ASSEPPDRTYGYT
V: TRBV5-5; CDR3: ASSLEISGGQPQH
V: TRBV28; CDR3: ATGDSGTGTYEQY
V: TRBV27; CDR3: ASTVRAPTGELF
V: TRBV25-1; CDR3: ASSTGSNSDTQY
V: TRBV9; CDR3: ASSVGLGRAF
V: TRBV7-2; CDR3: ASSLSMTSGAQVQY
V: TRBV11-2; CDR3: ASSLLSGLVETQY
V: TRBV28; CDR3: ASSLRQGASEAF
V: TRBV29-1; CDR3: SGARNLNTEAF
V: TRBV28; CDR3: ASSPRTSGMRDTQY
V: TRBV15; CDR3: ATSTDRGPTGELF
V: TRBV14; CDR3: ASSRQGFTDTQY
V: TRBV7-4; CDR3: ASYWDTVPY
V: TRBV5-1; CDR3: ASSLELAAGDTQY
V: TRBV30; CDR3: AWKSGVAKNIQY
V: TRBV12-5; CDR3: ASGLDRINTGELF
V: TRBV30; CDR3: AWSVPPHRVGNQPQH
V: TRBV7-9; CDR3: SSSLESTEAF
V: TRBV5-6; CDR3: ASSSGMATDTQY
V: TRBV6-1; CDR3: ASSEARAGGRGELF
V: TRBV19; CDR3: ASTIGNTEAF
V: TRBV7-2; CDR3: ASSLGSGLAVYEQY
V: TRBV5-1; CDR3: ASSDGTGGTNEKLF
V: TRBV5-6; CDR3: ASSLGQGIYNEQF
V: TRBV5-1; CDR3: ASSLARDSYGYT
V: TRBV10-1; CDR3: ASSVYRQGTNTGELF
V: TRBV5-1; CDR3: ASSWEGNEQF
V: TRBV6-5; CDR3: AIRPGTGSGELF
V: TRBV6-5; CDR3: ASSLKGFPLYEQY
V: TRBV5-4; CDR3: ASTFGSPATFNEQF
V: TRBV14; CDR3: ASSQGSRYNEQF
V: TRBV10-2; CDR3: ASSGTGLASGDTEAF
V: TRBV7-9; CDR3: ASSQAHGEAEAF
V: TRBV5-7; CDR3: ASSWPTSGRVDTQY
V: TRBV2; CDR3: ASRPGSRNTEAF
V: TRBV19; CDR3: ASRGGAQPQH
V: TRBV6-9; CDR3: ASRPHGNYNEQF
V: TRBV2; CDR3: ASSHGTGERQPQH
V: TRBV7-9; CDR3: ASSFVGQGAGEQF
V: TRBV5-1; CDR3: ASSLGEIDYGYT